These 4 T cell receptor beta chains were all obtained from the same sample, sequenced in a study of molecular identifiers for immune sequencing clone quantification. Using its own MiXCR run on the PCR reads, TCRdb lists one record per CDR3 protein. The table records 100,000 or so distinct CDR3 sequences, about 32% of them present only once. Input material: naive CD8+ T cells from blood, with Jurkat cell RNA spiked in. The sample's subset: FACS-sorted CD8+CD4-CCR7+CD45RA+ naive T cells. These receptors all stem from a human donor in good health. Some libraries in this study had Jurkat cell RNA spiked in.

In regard to this clonotype: A much larger clone sits a single nucleotide away, making a read error possible. The chain has TRBV13 and TRBJ2-5; possibly TRBD2 for D (5 bases). The CDR3 totals 13 residues. The germline V gene encodes CDR1 PRHDT and CDR2 FYEKMQ (reference sequence). CDR3 sequence: CASSLSSGEPQYF. CDR3 DNA: TGTGCCAGCAGCCTGTCGAGCGGAGAGCCCCAGTACTTC. The full variable domain, completed using reference TRBV13 and TRBJ2-5, is AAGVIQSPRHLIKEKRETATLKCYPIPRHDTVYWYQQGPGQDPQFLISFYEKMQSDKGSIPDRFSAQQFSDYHSELNMSSLELGDSALYFCASSLSSGEPQYFGPGTRLLVL.

This clonotype has a single count. A much more abundant neighbour one base away suggests this may be a read error. The gene calls are TRBV7-9 and TRBJ2-7; D perhaps matches TRBD1 (6 bases). The CDR3 length is 13 residues. The germline gives CDR1 SEHNR, CDR2 FQNEAQ (reference sequence). For the CDR3, the DNA is TGTGCCACCGCCCGGGACAACAGCTACGAGCGGTACTTC. It is translated as CATARDNSYERYF.

The CDR3 nucleotides read TGCGCCAGCAGCCAAGACGGGCCTAGCGAGTTCGAGAACACCGGGGAGCTGTTTTTT. Protein: CASSQDGPSEFENTGELFF. The chain combines TRBV4-3 with TRBJ2-2; tentative D call: TRBD2 (6 bases). The V gene lost 0 bases and the J gene lost 1 base, with 18 bases spanning the gap. The CDR3 is 19 amino acids. The germline V gene encodes CDR1 LGHNA and CDR2 YSLEER.

J is TRBJ2-1 and V is TRBV29-1; the match to TRBD1 covers 7 bases. From germline, CDR1 is SQVTM and CDR2 ANQGSEA. The CDR3 totals 13 residues. The V segment lost 6 bases and the J segment 6 bases; nucleotides outside the gene matches: 8. In DNA, the CDR3 is TGCAGCGTGGCCGGGACAGATATCAATGAGCAGTTCTTC. Translation gives CSVAGTDINEQFF.